One sample yielded the 27 T cell receptor beta chains listed below, sequenced in a study of T cell responses to AZD1222 COVID-19 vaccine. TCRdb's table, derived via immunoSEQ multiplex PCR, lists solely in-frame clones and lacks some. Of around 160,000 clones listed, roughly four fifths are singletons. Sequenced material: peripheral blood, taken on day 0 of MenACWY control vaccination. These receptor sequences come from an adult in good health.

The chain recombines TRBV6-5 with TRBJ2-1; maybe TRBD2 (6 bases). Per germline, CDR1 MNHEY and CDR2 SVGAGI. The CDR3 runs to 14 residues. Deletions cut 8 bases from V and 9 bases from J, with 20 bases between. CDR3 loop: CASGGTPLVGEQFF. The CDR3 DNA reads TGTGCCAGCGGCGGGACTCCCCTTGTAGGTGAGCAGTTCTTC.

The CDR3 DNA reads as TGTGCCAGCAGGGCGGGGGTAGAGCAGTTCTTC. This gives the protein CASRAGVEQFF. This chain uses TRBV2 with TRBJ2-1, with 7 nucleotides matching TRBD2. V lost 6 bases and J lost 10; bases outside the gene matches: 3. Per germline, CDR1 SNHLY and CDR2 FYNNEI. The CDR3 runs 11 residues.

This clone has a single count. The V and J genes are TRBV28 and TRBJ1-5; D not certain. CDR1 MDHEN and CDR2 SYDVKM come from the germline V gene. CDR3 length equals 12 residues. V lost 7 bases and J lost 7, with 11 bases in between. The CDR3 is CASTLDVQPQHF. The CDR3 DNA reads TGTGCCAGCACCCTGGACGTCCAGCCCCAGCATTTT. Drawing the rest from reference TRBV28 and TRBJ1-5, the complete variable domain is DVKVTQSSRYLVKRTGEKVFLECVQDMDHENMFWYRQDPGLGLRLIYFSYDVKMKEKGDIPEGYSVSREKKERFSLILESASTNQTSMYLCASTLDVQPQHFGDGTRLSIL.

The genes are TRBV5-8 and TRBJ2-3; 10 nucleotides align to TRBD1. Trimming at V came to 4 bases and at J to 1 base, leaving 3 bases not matched to a gene. Germline CDR1 reads SGHTS; CDR2 reads YDEGEE. The CDR3 runs to 15 residues. This CDR3 reads CASSPGTGGTDTQYF. CDR3 DNA sequence: TGTGCCAGCAGCCCCGGGACAGGGGGCACAGATACGCAGTATTTT.

This chain's CDR3 is CASSLAGTSSGNTIYF. The CDR3 DNA follows: TGTGCCAGCAGCTTGGCCGGGACAAGCTCTGGAAACACCATATATTTT. The rearrangement uses TRBV9 and TRBJ1-3, with D possibly being TRBD1 (6 bases). Looked up from germline, CDR1 is SGDLS and CDR2 is YYNGEE. Trimming left V 4 bases short and J 0 bases short, with 14 bases between. This CDR3 is built from 16 residues. Supplemented by reference TRBV9 and TRBJ1-3, the full variable domain reads DSGVTQTPKHLITATGQRVTLRCSPRSGDLSVYWYQQSLDQGLQFLIQYYNGEERAKGNILERFSAQQFPDLHSELNLSSLELGDSALYFCASSLAGTSSGNTIYFGEGSWLTVV.

This clone was picked up a small number of times. The rearrangement uses TRBV6-5 and TRBJ1-2; no firm D call. Trimming pared 8 bases from V and 2 bases from J, leaving 15 bases between. Per germline, CDR1 MNHEY and CDR2 SVGAGI. The CDR3 is made up of 14 amino acids. In nucleotides, the CDR3 is TGTGCCAGCCTACCAGGAGACCTCAACTATGGCTACACCTTC. The encoded protein is CASLPGDLNYGYTF.

The chain links TRBV5-1 to TRBJ2-4; tentatively, D is TRBD1 (6 bases). The CDR3 is 15 residues long. Germline CDR1 reads SGHRS; CDR2 reads YFSETQ. V was cut by 6 bases and J by 9 bases, with 22 bases left in between. CDR3 amino acids: CASTPGAGLEGIQYF. The CDR3 DNA follows: TGCGCCAGCACCCCAGGGGCAGGGCTCGAAGGCATTCAGTACTTC. Combining the CDR3 with reference TRBV5-1 and TRBJ2-4 gives the whole variable domain KAGVTQTPRYLIKTRGQQVTLSCSPISGHRSVSWYQQTPGQGLQFLFEYFSETQRNKGNFPGRFSGRQFSNSRSEMNVSTLELGDSALYLCASTPGAGLEGIQYFGAGTRLSVL.

The chain links TRBV19 to TRBJ2-1; possibly TRBD1 for D (5 bases). With 5 bases removed from V and 14 bases from J, the gap between germline ends came to 16 bases. Germline-derived CDR1 and CDR2 are LNHDA and SQIVND (reference sequence). The CDR3 has 12 residues. CDR3 DNA sequence: TGTGCCAGTAGTCTCATTTATGGGGCCAAGTTCTTC. This codes for CASSLIYGAKFF.

V and J are TRBV5-5 and TRBJ2-5; perhaps TRBD2 as D (5 bases). The CDR3 contains 14 residues. Germline V gene data show CDR1 as SGHKS and CDR2 as YYEKEE (reference sequence). The ends were cut back, 0 bases at V and 5 bases at J, with 11 bases in the middle. The DNA for the CDR3 is TGTGCCAGCAGCTTGGTCCCAATAGCGGAGACCCAGTACTTC. It translates to CASSLVPIAETQYF.

The chain combines TRBV18 with TRBJ2-6; TRBD1 matches 8 bases. This CDR3 has 19 residues. Germline lookup yields CDR1 KGHSH and CDR2 LQKENI. V was clipped by 4 bases and J by 1 base; unmatched bases: 12. DNA for the CDR3: TGTGCCAGCTCACGAAAGACAGGGGCCCGTGGGTCTGGGGCCAACGTCCTGACTTTC. Translating gives CASSRKTGARGSGANVLTF.

This clone has just one count. J is TRBJ2-1 and V is TRBV5-1, with a tentative D call TRBD2 (5 bases). This CDR3 contains 15 residues. CDR1 is SGHRS and CDR2 is YFSETQ in the germline V gene. V lost 0 bases and J 5 bases, leaving 12 bases between the germline ends. CDR3 sequence (DNA): TGCGCCAGCAGCTTGGGAGAGGGTTACGACAATGAGCAGTTCTTC. Translated, it gives CASSLGEGYDNEQFF.

V is TRBV18 and J is TRBJ1-2; the D is unclear. Trimming pared 2 bases from V and 2 bases from J, leaving 12 bases between. CDR1 KGHSH and CDR2 LQKENI come from the germline V gene. The CDR3 runs 15 residues. The CDR3 DNA reads TGTGCCAGCTCACCATCATCGGACCCAAACTATGGCTACACCTTC. Translating it yields CASSPSSDPNYGYTF.

The chain joins TRBV7-9 to TRBJ2-3; D is perhaps TRBD1 (5 bases). This CDR3 spans 17 amino acids. Germline assignment: CDR1 SEHNR and CDR2 FQNEAQ (reference sequence). Trimming cost V 5 bases and J 0 bases, with 18 bases left between them. The DNA of the CDR3 is TGTGCCAGCAGCCTCTCCGACAGACCCCCTAGCACAGATACGCAGTATTTT. This codes for CASSLSDRPPSTDTQYF. The full variable domain, its missing parts supplied by reference TRBV7-9 and TRBJ2-3, is DTGVSQNPRHKITKRGQNVTFRCDPISEHNRLYWYRQTLGQGPEFLTYFQNEAQLEKSRLLSDRFSAERPKGSFSTLEIQRTEQGDSAMYLCASSLSDRPPSTDTQYFGPGTRLTVL.

CDR3 protein: CAISERTVNTEAFF. The DNA for the CDR3 is TGTGCCATCAGTGAGAGGACGGTGAACACTGAAGCTTTCTTT. The chain combines TRBV10-3 with TRBJ1-1; D unresolved. V shed 2 bases and J shed 0 bases, with 7 bases lying between them. The CDR3 totals 14 residues. The germline CDR1 and CDR2 sequences are ENHRY and SYGVKD.

The chain joins TRBV4-1 to TRBJ1-1; 11 bases line up with TRBD1. The trim removed 3 bases at V and 7 bases at J, leaving 4 bases unmatched. Germline CDR1 is MGHRA and CDR2 is YSYEKL. The CDR3 contains 14 residues. The CDR3 nucleotides are TGCGCCAGCAGCCACCCGGGACAGGGGGTTGAAGCTTTCTTT. As protein: CASSHPGQGVEAFF.

The chain couples TRBV10-3 to TRBJ2-7; TRBD1 matches at 8 bases. Germline V lookup: CDR1 ENHRY, CDR2 SYGVKD. The V and J ends lost 3 bases and 0 bases, in that order; junction bases with no gene match: 4. The CDR3 is 15 amino acids. The CDR3 loop reads CAISDLDRVSYEQYF. Written as DNA, the CDR3 is TGTGCCATCAGTGACTTGGACAGGGTCTCCTACGAGCAGTACTTC.

The rearrangement joins TRBV11-1 to TRBJ2-3; D possibly corresponds to TRBD2 (5 bases). Germline V gene data show CDR1 as SGHAT and CDR2 as FQDESV (reference sequence). The CDR3 spans 15 residues. V was cut by 2 bases and J by 2 bases, with 11 bases left in between. The CDR3 DNA sequence: TGTGCCAGCAGCTTAACGGGGTCGGACACAGATACGCAGTATTTT. It yields the protein CASSLTGSDTDTQYF.

V is TRBV2 and J is TRBJ2-3; D not certain. The ends were cut back, 3 bases at V and 6 bases at J, with 7 bases in the middle. The CDR3 length is 12 residues. Germline CDR1 SNHLY, CDR2 FYNNEI. The chain's CDR3 is CASSEGFDTQYF. Written as DNA, the CDR3 is TGTGCCAGCAGTGAGGGTTTTGATACGCAGTATTTT.

V and J are TRBV3-1 (or the pseudogene TRBV3-2) and TRBJ1-1; D uncertain. Germline assignment: CDR1 LGHDT and CDR2 YNNKEL (reference sequence). The ends were cut back, 4 bases at V and 1 base at J, with 10 bases in the middle. The CDR3 length is 14 residues. CDR3 in amino acids: CASSRWAANTEAFF. CDR3 sequence (DNA): TGTGCCAGCAGCCGATGGGCCGCGAACACTGAAGCTTTCTTT.

This chain joins TRBV7-2 and TRBJ1-1; D is ambiguous. Looked up from germline, CDR1 is SGHTA and CDR2 is FQGNSA. V was pared by 2 bases and J by 1 base, with 20 bases between. The CDR3 has 18 amino acids. CDR3 in amino acids: CASSLQTDWGIRNTEAFF. CDR3 coding DNA: TGTGCCAGCAGCTTACAAACAGACTGGGGTATTAGGAACACTGAAGCTTTCTTT.

The gene calls are TRBV6-1 and TRBJ2-3; the D is unclear. This CDR3 is built from 13 residues. Germline loops: CDR1 MNHNS, CDR2 SASEGT. V was shortened by 3 bases and J by 5 bases, with 9 bases between the two germline ends. DNA for the CDR3: TGTGCCAGCAGTGACCACAGTGAAGATACGCAGTATTTT. It translates to CASSDHSEDTQYF.

The chain couples TRBV2 to TRBJ2-5; the D gene is possibly TRBD2 (6 bases). The V gene's germline CDR1 is SNHLY and CDR2 FYNNEI. V was cut by 2 bases and J by 9 bases, with 13 bases left in between. The CDR3 extends over 13 amino acids. The CDR3 DNA reads TGTGCCAGCAGTGAATCCCGCTCGGGGGCCCAGTACTTC. Translating gives CASSESRSGAQYF.

The sample holds a few counts of this clone. V gene TRBV2 combines with J gene TRBJ2-5, with a possible D match to TRBD2 (5 bases). Germline values: CDR1 SNHLY, CDR2 FYNNEI. This CDR3 comprises 16 residues. Trimming shortened V by 6 bases and J by 4 bases, and 21 bases separated the two germline ends. The CDR3 protein is CASSSLNLGGGETQYF. Here the CDR3 DNA reads TGTGCCAGCAGCTCCCTGAACCTAGGAGGTGGAGAGACCCAGTACTTC. The full variable domain, rest sourced from reference TRBV2 and TRBJ2-5, is EPEVTQTPSHQVTQMGQEVILRCVPISNHLYFYWYRQILGQKVEFLVSFYNNEISEKSEIFDDQFSVERPDGSNFTLKIRSTKLEDSAMYFCASSSLNLGGGETQYFGPGTRLLVL.

The chain uses TRBV19 and TRBJ2-2; D possibly corresponds to TRBD2 (6 bases). Germline CDR1 reads LNHDA; CDR2 reads SQIVND (reference sequence). This CDR3 has 14 amino acids. Between the trimmed V and J ends, which lost 5 bases and 6 bases, there was a span of 13 bases. The CDR3 loop is CASSGGKVSGELFF. The CDR3 bases are TGTGCCAGTAGTGGAGGGAAGGTATCCGGGGAGCTGTTTTTT.

This clone was seen a handful of times. V is TRBV6-5 and J is TRBJ1-6; 8 nucleotides agree with TRBD1. V trimming: 2 bases; J trimming: 6 bases; junction bases outside the gene matches: 3. The CDR3 sequence is 15 residues long. Germline-derived CDR1 and CDR2 are MNHEY and SVGAGI. The chain's CDR3 is CASSYGTGGNSPLHF. The CDR3 DNA follows: TGTGCCAGCAGTTACGGGACAGGTGGTAATTCACCCCTCCACTTT.

The rearrangement links TRBV4-2 to TRBJ1-5; 8 bases map to TRBD1. CDR3 length equals 16 residues. Looked up from germline, CDR1 is LGHNA and CDR2 is YNFKEQ. V shed 1 base, J shed 4 bases, and the junction held 6 bases outside the gene matches. CDR3 protein: CASSQVDDRGNQPQHF. CDR3 DNA sequence: TGTGCCAGCAGCCAAGTCGACGACAGGGGTAATCAGCCCCAGCATTTT.

This chain connects TRBV7-8 to TRBJ1-4; D not resolved. The length of the CDR3 is 20 residues. Germline V gives CDR1 SGHVS, CDR2 FQNEAQ. V lost 2 bases and J 3 bases, leaving 25 bases between the germline ends. The CDR3 sequence is CASSLRLSQSRQSANEKLFF. CDR3 bases: TGTGCCAGCAGCTTACGGCTCAGCCAGTCGCGCCAGTCAGCTAATGAAAAACTGTTTTTT.